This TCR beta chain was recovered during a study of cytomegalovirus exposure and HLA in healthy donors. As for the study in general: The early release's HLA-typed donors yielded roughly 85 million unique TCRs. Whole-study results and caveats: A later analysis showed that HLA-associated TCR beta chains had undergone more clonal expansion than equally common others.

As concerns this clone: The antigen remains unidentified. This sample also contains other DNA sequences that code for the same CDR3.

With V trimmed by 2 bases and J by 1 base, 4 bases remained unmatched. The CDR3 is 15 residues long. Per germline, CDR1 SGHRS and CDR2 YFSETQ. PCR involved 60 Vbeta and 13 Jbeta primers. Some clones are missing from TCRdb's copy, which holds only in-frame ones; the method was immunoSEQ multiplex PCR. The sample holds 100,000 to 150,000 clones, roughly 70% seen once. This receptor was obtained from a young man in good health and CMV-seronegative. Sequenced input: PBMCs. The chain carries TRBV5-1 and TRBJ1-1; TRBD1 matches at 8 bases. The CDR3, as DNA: TGCGCCAGCAGCTTAGGCGGGACAGGGAACACTGAAGCTTTCTTT. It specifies CASSLGGTGNTEAFF. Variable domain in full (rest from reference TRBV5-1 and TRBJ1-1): KAGVTQTPRYLIKTRGQQVTLSCSPISGHRSVSWYQQTPGQGLQFLFEYFSETQRNKGNFPGRFSGRQFSNSRSEMNVSTLELGDSALYLCASSLGGTGNTEAFFGQGTRLTVV.